This T cell receptor (beta chain) was captured by sequencing in a study of cytomegalovirus exposure and HLA in healthy donors. Study in general: HLA-typed donors were the source of approximately 88 million unique TCRs, which an early data release held.

There are 16 residues in the CDR3. After removal of 3 bases from V and 4 bases from J, the junction contained 6 bases not matched to a gene. The germline V gene has CDR1 LNHNV and CDR2 YYDKDF (reference sequence). The PCR was carried out with 60 Vbeta primers and 13 Jbeta primers. Libraries were prepared by immunoSEQ multiplex PCR; TCRdb keeps only in-frame clonotypes and omits some of them. The table records approximately 200,000 clones, about 81% of them present only once. This receptor was taken from a woman aged 50 to 60 in good health and CMV-seropositive. V and J are TRBV15 and TRBJ1-5, with 10 bases that match TRBD1. The source material was PBMCs. The CDR3 loop reads CATSSLLDRGNQPQHF. The CDR3 DNA sequence: TGTGCCACCAGCAGCCTTTTGGACAGGGGGAATCAGCCCCAGCATTTT.